Below are 9 T cell receptor beta chains sequenced from a single sample in a study of blood T cell repertoires in COVID-19. The repertoire was sequenced with immunoSEQ multiplex PCR; TCRdb's copy has only in-frame clones and lacks some. The profile covers about 59,000 clones, with roughly four fifths appearing a single time and around 9.7% taken by the ten largest. Material for sequencing was peripheral blood. Every receptor here comes from a human donor in a cohort sampled during active COVID-19.

This clone was found once. This sequence joins TRBV30 and TRBJ2-7, with unresolved D. The CDR3 sequence is 13 residues long. V shed 3 bases and J shed 0 bases, with 9 bases lying between them. Germline V CDR1 and CDR2: GTSNPN, SVGIG (reference sequence). In DNA form, the CDR3 reads TGTGCCTGGAGGGGCAAGAGCTCCTACGAGCAGTACTTC. Amino acids: CAWRGKSSYEQYF.

The J gene is TRBJ2-5, the V gene TRBV3-1 (or the pseudogene TRBV3-2), with D possibly matching TRBD1 (7 bases). CDR3 length: 15 amino acids. The ends were cut back, 1 base at V and 5 bases at J, with 14 bases in the middle. Germline V CDR1 and CDR2: LGHDT, YNNKEL (reference sequence). The CDR3 DNA sequence: TGTGCCAGCAGCCAAGGATTACAGGGGAGGGAGACCCAGTACTTC. Encoded protein: CASSQGLQGRETQYF.

This chain connects TRBV12-3 or TRBV12-4 to TRBJ1-1; D possibly corresponds to TRBD1 (5 bases). The CDR3 loop spans 13 amino acids. V lost 6 bases and J lost 10, with 18 bases in between. The CDR3 loop reads CASSPTGGLAAFF. The CDR3 bases are TGTGCCAGCAGCCCTACCGGGGGTTTGGCAGCTTTCTTT.

The CDR3 protein is CASSIAGGGYEQYF. As DNA, the CDR3 is TGTGCCAGCAGCATAGCGGGAGGAGGGTACGAGCAGTACTTC. The chain joins TRBV7-3 to TRBJ2-7, with TRBD2 identical over 10 bases. After removal of 5 bases from V and 4 bases from J, the junction contained 5 bases not matched to a gene. Germline CDR1 reads SGHTA; CDR2 reads FQGTGA. The CDR3 runs 14 residues.

Only one count was recorded for this clone. This chain links TRBV7-9 with TRBJ2-6; 7 positions agree with TRBD2. Germline values: CDR1 SEHNR, CDR2 FQNEAQ (reference sequence). The CDR3 is made up of 16 amino acids. V lost 5 bases and J lost 2; bases outside the gene matches: 6. CDR3 DNA sequence: TGTGCCAGCAGCCCCAGCGGGGCTCCTGGGGCCAACGTCCTGACTTTC. Translating it yields CASSPSGAPGANVLTF.

The gene calls are TRBV5-6 and TRBJ2-7; TRBD1 agrees at 9 bases. Germline CDR1 reads SGHDT; CDR2 reads YYEEEE. J was trimmed by 1 base and V by 2 bases; bases with no gene match: 4. The CDR3 length is 15 residues. CDR3 sequence (DNA): TGTGCCAGCAGCTTTGACAGGGGGGGTTCCTACGAGCAGTACTTC. The encoded protein is CASSFDRGGSYEQYF. Full variable domain (remainder filled in from reference TRBV5-6 and TRBJ2-7): DAGVTQSPTHLIKTRGQQVTLRCSPKSGHDTVSWYQQALGQGPQFIFQYYEEEERQRGNFPDRFSGHQFPNYSSELNVNALLLGDSALYLCASSFDRGGSYEQYFGPGTRLTVT.

V gene TRBV19 combines with J gene TRBJ2-7; D ambiguous. The germline V gene encodes CDR1 LNHDA and CDR2 SQIVND (reference sequence). The V gene lost 3 bases and the J gene lost 1 base, with 7 bases spanning the gap. The length of the CDR3 is 13 residues. The CDR3 sequence: CASSIRRSYEQYF. The CDR3 DNA follows: TGTGCCAGTAGTATTCGCAGATCCTACGAGCAGTACTTC.

The chain links TRBV7-6 to TRBJ2-5; 8 bases align to TRBD2. The CDR3 is 18 residues long. CDR1 is SGHVS and CDR2 is FNYEAQ in the germline V gene. Losses at the gene ends were 1 base for V and 0 bases for J; bases not matched to a gene: 10. The CDR3 bases are TGTGCCAGCAGCTTAGTTTACGTTAGCGGGAATTACCAAGAGACCCAGTACTTC. Translated: CASSLVYVSGNYQETQYF.

The V gene is TRBV11-2, the J gene TRBJ2-3; 8 bases fit TRBD2. CDR3 length: 17 amino acids. J was trimmed by 1 base and V by 6 bases; bases with no gene match: 12. Germline V lookup: CDR1 SGHAT, CDR2 FQNNGV. The CDR3 loop reads CASSLRVGAGGTDTQYF. The DNA of the CDR3 is TGTGCCAGCAGTTTAAGGGTCGGAGCGGGAGGCACAGATACGCAGTATTTT. Full variable domain (rest looked up from reference TRBV11-2 and TRBJ2-3): EAGVAQSPRYKIIEKRQSVAFWCNPISGHATLYWYQQILGQGPKLLIQFQNNGVVDDSQLPKDRFSAERLKGVDSTLKIQPAKLEDSAVYLCASSLRVGAGGTDTQYFGPGTRLTVL.